This T cell receptor beta chain is drawn from a study of cytomegalovirus exposure and HLA in healthy donors. Whole-study results and caveats: For most TCR sequences rarity was the rule, although some public TCRs occurred in many donors. Later analysis identified around 15,000 TCR beta sequences associated with HLA alleles, using a false discovery rate threshold of 0.05.

With regard to this clone: Its specificity is not known.

PCR involved 60 Vbeta and 13 Jbeta primers. Per the original data handling: Among the unique TCR beta chains that a later analysis counted, about 79 million in all, roughly 9.9 million were shared. Data came from immunoSEQ multiplex PCR; TCRdb stores just in-frame clones and leaves some out. Clone size and the V and J calls come from that table; the DNA yielded D and trimming. Among under 200,000 clones listed, 80% were seen once. Germline CDR1 is SGHNT and CDR2 is YENEEA. V was pared by 1 base and J by 4 bases, with 7 bases of the junction left unmatched. This CDR3 has 16 amino acids. This TCR was recovered from a male donor in good health and CMV-seropositive. The sample consisted of PBMCs. V gene TRBV11-3 combines with J gene TRBJ1-2; 9 bases are a match to TRBD1. The chain's CDR3 is CASSLVGTGQGYGYTF. The CDR3, as DNA: TGTGCCAGCAGCTTAGTCGGGACAGGGCAAGGCTATGGCTACACCTTC.